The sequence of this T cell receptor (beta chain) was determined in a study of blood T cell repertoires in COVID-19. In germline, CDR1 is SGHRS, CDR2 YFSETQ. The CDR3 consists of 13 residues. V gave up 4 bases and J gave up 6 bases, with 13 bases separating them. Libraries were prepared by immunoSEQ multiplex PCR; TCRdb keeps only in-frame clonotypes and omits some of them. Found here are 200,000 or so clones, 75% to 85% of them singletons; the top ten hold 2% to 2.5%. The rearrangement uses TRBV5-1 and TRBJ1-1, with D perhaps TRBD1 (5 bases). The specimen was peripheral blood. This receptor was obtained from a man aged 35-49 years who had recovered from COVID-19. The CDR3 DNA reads TGCGCCAGCAGCCTTCAACCGGGGGCTGAAGCTTTCTTT. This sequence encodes CASSLQPGAEAFF.